Presented here are 11 T cell receptor beta chains from one specimen sequenced in a study of regulatory T cells in long-lasting Graves disease. For TCR beta, libraries came from iRepertoire HTBI primers and Arm-PCR of CDR3 regions. MiXCR was run by TCRdb on the multiplex PCR reads, yielding one entry per CDR3 protein. The sample includes about 530,000 distinct CDR3 sequences, about 16% of them seen just once. Documented time point: newly diagnosed GD, antithyroid drugs for less than 3 months. Researchers made the TCR library from RNA that was extracted from PBMCs. In addition, the sample was reused for a study of T cells in Graves' hyperthyroidism and ophthalmopathy.

The sequenced sample was peripheral blood mononuclear cells (PBMCs), obtained at new diagnosis, from a patient treated with antithyroid drugs. These receptors came from a woman aged 40-60 years with Graves disease.

This sequence joins TRBV6-5 and TRBJ1-5, with D unresolved. The CDR3 runs to 15 residues. Trimming shortened V by 2 bases and J by 3 bases, and 11 bases separated the two germline ends. In germline, CDR1 is MNHEY, CDR2 SVGAGI. CDR3 loop: CASSYGAEDNQPQHF. Written as DNA, the CDR3 is TGTGCCAGCAGTTACGGAGCGGAGGACAATCAGCCCCAGCATTTT.

This clonotype showed up just a few times. The J gene is TRBJ2-3, the V gene TRBV20-1; unclear D gene. This CDR3 has 13 residues. Germline CDR1 and CDR2: DFQATT and SNEGSKA (reference sequence). Deletions cut 0 bases from V and 3 bases from J, with 7 bases between. The CDR3 spells CSARDEVTDTQYF. CDR3 nucleotide sequence: TGCAGTGCTAGAGACGAGGTAACAGATACGCAGTATTTT.

The V gene is TRBV19, the J gene TRBJ1-3, with D possibly TRBD1 on 6 matching bases. The CDR3 contains 14 residues. Trimming took 4 bases from V and 8 from J, leaving 15 bases between them. The germline V gene encodes CDR1 LNHDA and CDR2 SQIVND (reference sequence). CDR3 amino acids: CASSNRQEAYTIYF. As DNA, the CDR3 is TGTGCCAGTAGTAACCGACAGGAGGCTTACACCATATATTTT.

This chain links TRBV6-1 with TRBJ2-2, with D tentatively TRBD1 (5 bases). Germline loops: CDR1 MNHNS, CDR2 SASEGT. V lost 6 bases, J lost 4 bases, and 9 bases lay in between. This CDR3 is 13 amino acids long. CDR3 sequence reads: CASSDRPTGELFF. CDR3 DNA sequence: TGTGCCAGCAGCGACAGACCCACCGGGGAGCTGTTTTTT.

V and J are TRBV11-2 and TRBJ1-4; the D is unclear. V was clipped by 3 bases and J by 7 bases, with 18 bases between them. The CDR3 extends over 16 amino acids. Germline V lookup: CDR1 SGHAT, CDR2 FQNNGV. CDR3 sequence (DNA): TGTGCCAGCAGCTTGGGGTGGTGGATGCCCCCTGAAAAACTGTTTTTT. Encoded protein: CASSLGWWMPPEKLFF.

This clonotype appeared many times. The V call is TRBV7-9, the J call TRBJ1-2, with 9 bases fitting TRBD1. Trimming cost V 5 bases and J 5 bases; bases outside gene matches: 3. This CDR3 has 13 residues. Germline loops: CDR1 SEHNR, CDR2 FQNEAQ (reference sequence). In nucleotides, the CDR3 is TGTGCCAGCAGCCCACAGGGGGCTTATGGCTACACCTTC. This encodes CASSPQGAYGYTF.

The chain joins TRBV3-1 to TRBJ2-2; 10 bases line up with TRBD2. J gave up 7 bases and V 0 bases, and 5 bases lay outside the gene matches. Looked up from germline, CDR1 is LGHDT and CDR2 is YNNKEL (reference sequence). CDR3 length: 16 residues. CDR3 loop: CASSQEAGGRGGELFF. The CDR3 nucleotides read TGTGCCAGCAGCCAAGAAGCGGGGGGGCGAGGCGGGGAGCTGTTTTTT.

At least ten counts were recorded for this clonotype. This rearrangement joins TRBV3-1 to TRBJ2-4; 7 nucleotides align to TRBD1. The V and J ends lost 6 bases and 0 bases, in that order; junction bases with no gene match: 5. CDR1 is LGHDT and CDR2 is YNNKEL in the germline V gene (reference sequence). The CDR3 consists of 15 residues. CDR3 nucleotides: TGTGCCAGCAGTCGGACAGGAGTAGCCAAAAACATTCAGTACTTC. Amino acids: CASSRTGVAKNIQYF.

This clonotype appeared many times. The chain carries TRBV15 and TRBJ1-4; 8 bases align to TRBD1. CDR3 length: 15 amino acids. Unmatched junction bases numbered 2, after V lost 0 bases and J lost 5 bases. CDR1 and CDR2 (germline): LNHNV, YYDKDF (reference sequence). Written as DNA, the CDR3 is TGTGCCACCAGCAGAGATTGGACAGGGAATGAAAAACTGTTTTTT. It yields the protein CATSRDWTGNEKLFF.

This clonotype was counted between two and nine times. The J gene is TRBJ2-7, the V gene TRBV10-3; 8 bases line up with TRBD1. There are 15 residues in the CDR3. V was clipped by 6 bases and J by 0 bases; unmatched bases: 7. Germline V CDR1 and CDR2: ENHRY, SYGVKD. For the CDR3, the DNA is TGTGCCATCAGGCCCTCGACAGGGGCCTCCTACGAGCAGTACTTC. Its protein product is CAIRPSTGASYEQYF.

The chain joins TRBV5-6 to TRBJ1-3; possible D gene TRBD1, 6 bases. Trimming stripped 7 bases from V and 5 bases from J, with 13 bases between. The CDR3 is made up of 13 amino acids. Looked up from germline, CDR1 is SGHDT and CDR2 is YYEEEE. CDR3 in DNA: TGTGCCAGCCTCCTCGGGGGCCGAAACACCATATATTTT. Translating gives CASLLGGRNTIYF.